These T cell receptor beta chains were read from a single sample in a study of blood T cell repertoires in COVID-19. Clones were read by immunoSEQ multiplex PCR, and TCRdb kept only the in-frame ones, dropping some. Of fewer than 70,000 clones detected, 60% to 85% appear once; the ten largest clones hold roughly 5%. Sequencing was performed on peripheral blood. The source of these receptors is a human donor in a cohort sampled during active COVID-19. Both conserved end residues are part of each CDR3. Each record gives: V gene, D gene, J gene, clone size, CDR3 protein, CDR3 DNA. The D gene is left open where the match is weak. Not all rows give a size; the values are once, few, many and, for expanded clones, a class.

v_call: TRBV7-9
d_call: TRBD1
j_call: TRBJ2-1
clone_size: -
cdr3_aa: CASSFEPGGTYNEQFF
cdr3_nt: TGTGCCAGCAGCTTCGAACCAGGGGGCACCTACAATGAGCAGTTCTTC

v_call: TRBV6-2/TRBV6-3
d_call: TRBD2
j_call: TRBJ2-7
clone_size: -
cdr3_aa: CASSPQREATYEQYF
cdr3_nt: TGTGCCAGCAGCCCTCAGCGGGAGGCCACCTACGAGCAGTACTTC

v_call: TRBV4-3
d_call: TRBD1
j_call: TRBJ2-7
clone_size: -
cdr3_aa: CASSQEVGQGAKFYEQYF
cdr3_nt: TGCGCCAGCAGCCAAGAGGTCGGACAGGGGGCGAAGTTCTACGAGCAGTACTTC

v_call: TRBV7-9
d_call: TRBD2
j_call: TRBJ2-7
clone_size: -
cdr3_aa: CASSGPGLAGGSYEQYF
cdr3_nt: TGTGCCAGCAGCGGGCCGGGACTAGCGGGGGGGAGTTACGAGCAGTACTTC

v_call: TRBV28
d_call: -
j_call: TRBJ2-7
clone_size: -
cdr3_aa: CASRETGYEQYF
cdr3_nt: TGTGCCAGCAGAGAAACAGGGTACGAGCAGTACTTC

v_call: TRBV18
d_call: TRBD2
j_call: TRBJ2-1
clone_size: -
cdr3_aa: CASSPLAGLQNEQFF
cdr3_nt: TGTGCCAGCTCACCACTAGCGGGGCTTCAGAATGAGCAGTTCTTC

v_call: TRBV6-5
d_call: TRBD1
j_call: TRBJ1-2
clone_size: once
cdr3_aa: CASSKDRGVYGYTF
cdr3_nt: TGTGCCAGCAGTAAGGACAGGGGGGTCTATGGCTACACCTTC

v_call: TRBV27
d_call: TRBD1
j_call: TRBJ2-7
clone_size: -
cdr3_aa: CASSPYPDRATYEQYF
cdr3_nt: TGTGCCAGCAGTCCTTACCCGGACAGGGCTACCTACGAGCAGTACTTC

v_call: TRBV19
d_call: -
j_call: TRBJ2-7
clone_size: -
cdr3_aa: CASSIMGAYEQYF
cdr3_nt: TGTGCCAGTAGTATAATGGGAGCCTACGAGCAGTACTTC

v_call: TRBV21-1
d_call: -
j_call: TRBJ1-4
clone_size: -
cdr3_aa: CASTPTGTRPNEKLFF
cdr3_nt: TGTGCCAGCACCCCGACAGGGACCCGGCCTAATGAAAAACTGTTTTTT

v_call: TRBV12-3/TRBV12-4
d_call: -
j_call: TRBJ1-2
clone_size: -
cdr3_aa: CASSLTETGYTF
cdr3_nt: TGTGCCAGCAGTTTGACAGAGACCGGCTACACCTTC

v_call: TRBV6-5
d_call: -
j_call: TRBJ1-6
clone_size: -
cdr3_aa: CASSKTRGSPLHF
cdr3_nt: TGTGCCAGCAGCAAAACCAGGGGTTCACCCCTCCACTTT

v_call: TRBV5-4
d_call: -
j_call: TRBJ1-1
clone_size: few
cdr3_aa: CASSLYGAGNTEAFF
cdr3_nt: TGTGCCAGCAGCTTGTATGGAGCGGGAAACACTGAAGCTTTCTTT

v_call: TRBV7-9
d_call: TRBD1
j_call: TRBJ1-1
clone_size: -
cdr3_aa: CASSLGGGQGNTEAFF
cdr3_nt: TGTGCCAGCAGCTTAGGAGGCGGACAGGGTAACACTGAAGCTTTCTTT

v_call: TRBV6-4
d_call: TRBD2
j_call: TRBJ2-3
clone_size: few
cdr3_aa: CASSEESGSFTDTQYF
cdr3_nt: TGTGCCAGCAGTGAAGAAAGCGGGAGCTTCACAGATACGCAGTATTTT

v_call: TRBV7-6
d_call: -
j_call: TRBJ2-1
clone_size: -
cdr3_aa: CASSQIAESYNEQFF
cdr3_nt: TGTGCCAGCAGCCAAATAGCGGAATCCTACAATGAGCAGTTCTTC

v_call: TRBV6-6
d_call: TRBD1
j_call: TRBJ2-7
clone_size: -
cdr3_aa: CASSRLGTGTGPHEQYF
cdr3_nt: TGTGCCAGCAGTCGCCTCGGGACTGGGACAGGGCCCCACGAGCAGTACTTC

v_call: TRBV28
d_call: -
j_call: TRBJ2-7
clone_size: -
cdr3_aa: CASSTHGGLYEQYF
cdr3_nt: TGTGCCAGCAGTACCCATGGGGGCCTCTACGAGCAGTACTTC

v_call: TRBV7-9
d_call: TRBD1
j_call: TRBJ2-7
clone_size: -
cdr3_aa: CASSLGDRVEQYF
cdr3_nt: TGTGCCAGCAGCCTCGGAGACAGGGTCGAGCAGTACTTC

v_call: TRBV4-1
d_call: -
j_call: TRBJ1-2
clone_size: -
cdr3_aa: CASSQAGDRPYGYTF
cdr3_nt: TGCGCCAGCAGCCAAGCAGGAGACAGACCCTATGGCTACACCTTC

v_call: TRBV6-2/TRBV6-3
d_call: TRBD1
j_call: TRBJ1-5
clone_size: -
cdr3_aa: CASSPGQGGSNQPQHF
cdr3_nt: TGTGCCAGCAGTCCCGGACAGGGCGGTAGCAATCAGCCCCAGCATTTT

v_call: TRBV25-1
d_call: TRBD1
j_call: TRBJ2-5
clone_size: -
cdr3_aa: CASSNPGQAWETQYF
cdr3_nt: TGTGCCAGCAGTAATCCGGGACAGGCCTGGGAGACCCAGTACTTC

v_call: TRBV18
d_call: TRBD1
j_call: TRBJ1-4
clone_size: -
cdr3_aa: CASSPGTGGIEKLFF
cdr3_nt: TGTGCCAGCTCACCCGGGACAGGGGGCATCGAAAAACTGTTTTTT

v_call: TRBV7-9
d_call: TRBD1
j_call: TRBJ2-7
clone_size: once
cdr3_aa: CASSLLGTGGDEQYF
cdr3_nt: TGTGCCAGCAGCTTACTCGGGACAGGGGGAGACGAGCAGTACTTC

v_call: TRBV13
d_call: TRBD1
j_call: TRBJ1-6
clone_size: -
cdr3_aa: CASSSSGQGRNSPLHF
cdr3_nt: TGTGCCAGCAGCTCATCGGGACAGGGACGGAATTCACCCCTCCACTTT

v_call: TRBV6-5
d_call: TRBD1
j_call: TRBJ2-7
clone_size: -
cdr3_aa: CASTRTGGIYEQYF
cdr3_nt: TGTGCCAGCACCCGGACAGGGGGCATCTACGAGCAGTACTTC

v_call: TRBV19
d_call: TRBD1
j_call: TRBJ1-4
clone_size: -
cdr3_aa: CASSMTGGITNEKLFF
cdr3_nt: TGTGCCAGTAGTATGACAGGGGGCATAACTAATGAAAAACTGTTTTTT

v_call: TRBV9
d_call: TRBD1
j_call: TRBJ2-7
clone_size: -
cdr3_aa: CASSVPLLDTDRVGVRYF
cdr3_nt: TGTGCCAGCAGCGTACCTCTCCTGGATACGGACAGGGTAGGAGTTCGGTACTTC

v_call: TRBV28
d_call: -
j_call: TRBJ2-7
clone_size: few
cdr3_aa: CASSSLPFRQYF
cdr3_nt: TGTGCCAGCAGTTCTCTACCCTTTCGGCAGTACTTC

v_call: TRBV5-4
d_call: TRBD1
j_call: TRBJ2-6
clone_size: -
cdr3_aa: CASSVPWAGTGGAGANVLTF
cdr3_nt: TGTGCCAGCAGCGTCCCGTGGGCCGGGACAGGGGGCGCTGGGGCCAACGTCCTGACTTTC

v_call: TRBV6-5
d_call: -
j_call: TRBJ2-1
clone_size: -
cdr3_aa: CASSYSGGLPYNEQFF
cdr3_nt: TGTGCCAGCAGTTACTCTGGCGGGCTACCATACAATGAGCAGTTCTTC